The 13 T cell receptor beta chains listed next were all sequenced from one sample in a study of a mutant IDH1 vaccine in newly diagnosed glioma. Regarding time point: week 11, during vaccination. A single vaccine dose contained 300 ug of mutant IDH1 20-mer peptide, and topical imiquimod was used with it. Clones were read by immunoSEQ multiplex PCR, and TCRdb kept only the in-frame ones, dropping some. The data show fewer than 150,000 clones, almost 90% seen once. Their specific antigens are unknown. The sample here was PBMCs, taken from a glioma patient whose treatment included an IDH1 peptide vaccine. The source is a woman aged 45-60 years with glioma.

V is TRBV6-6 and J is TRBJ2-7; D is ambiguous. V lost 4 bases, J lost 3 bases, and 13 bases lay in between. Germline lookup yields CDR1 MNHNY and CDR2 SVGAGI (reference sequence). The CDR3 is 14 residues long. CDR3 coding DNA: TGTGCCAGCAGTTCCCCCGTAATCGACTACGAGCAGTACTTC. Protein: CASSSPVIDYEQYF.

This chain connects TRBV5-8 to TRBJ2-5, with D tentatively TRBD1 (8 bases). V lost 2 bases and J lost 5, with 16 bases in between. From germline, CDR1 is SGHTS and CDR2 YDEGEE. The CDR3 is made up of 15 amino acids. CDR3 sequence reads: CASSFWTGRGETQYF. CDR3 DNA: TGTGCCAGCAGCTTCTGGACAGGGCGGGGGGAGACCCAGTACTTC.

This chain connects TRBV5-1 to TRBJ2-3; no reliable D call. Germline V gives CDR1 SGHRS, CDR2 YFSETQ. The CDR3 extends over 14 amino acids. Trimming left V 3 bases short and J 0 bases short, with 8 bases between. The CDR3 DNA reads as TGCGCCAGCAGCTCGACTGGCAGCACAGATACGCAGTATTTT. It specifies CASSSTGSTDTQYF. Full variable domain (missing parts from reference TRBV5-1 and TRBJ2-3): KAGVTQTPRYLIKTRGQQVTLSCSPISGHRSVSWYQQTPGQGLQFLFEYFSETQRNKGNFPGRFSGRQFSNSRSEMNVSTLELGDSALYLCASSSTGSTDTQYFGPGTRLTVL.

This CDR3 is CASSLHGNRGSYNSPLHF. The CDR3 DNA reads TGCGCCAGCAGCTTACACGGGAACAGGGGCTCCTATAATTCACCCCTCCACTTT. The chain links TRBV5-1 to TRBJ1-6, with 7 positions matching TRBD1. Looked up from germline, CDR1 is SGHRS and CDR2 is YFSETQ. Unmatched junction bases numbered 8, after V lost 2 bases and J lost 0 bases. The CDR3 is 18 amino acids.

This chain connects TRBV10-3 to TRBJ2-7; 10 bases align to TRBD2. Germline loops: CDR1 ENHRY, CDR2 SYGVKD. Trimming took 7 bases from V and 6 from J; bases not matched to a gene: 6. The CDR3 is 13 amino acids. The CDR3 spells CAIKVSSGSEQYF. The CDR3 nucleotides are TGTGCCATCAAGGTTTCTAGCGGGAGCGAGCAGTACTTC.

The CDR3 sequence: CASGSGITDTQYF. CDR3 nucleotides: TGCGCCAGCGGCAGCGGGATCACAGATACGCAGTATTTT. The chain has TRBV5-1 and TRBJ2-3; 7 nucleotides match TRBD2. Trimming cost V 7 bases and J 2 bases; bases outside gene matches: 4. This CDR3 region has 13 residues. The V gene's germline CDR1 is SGHRS and CDR2 YFSETQ.

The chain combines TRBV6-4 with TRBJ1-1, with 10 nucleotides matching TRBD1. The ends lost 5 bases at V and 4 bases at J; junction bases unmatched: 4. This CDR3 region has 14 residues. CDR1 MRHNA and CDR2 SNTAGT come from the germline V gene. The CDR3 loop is CASSRTGGSTEAFF. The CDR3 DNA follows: TGTGCCAGCAGTAGGACAGGGGGGTCCACTGAAGCTTTCTTT.

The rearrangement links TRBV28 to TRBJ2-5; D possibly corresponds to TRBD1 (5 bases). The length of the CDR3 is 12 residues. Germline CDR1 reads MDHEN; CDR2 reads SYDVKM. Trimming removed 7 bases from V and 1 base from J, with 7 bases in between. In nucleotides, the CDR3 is TGTGCCAGCAAGCAGGGCCAAGAGACCCAGTACTTC. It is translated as CASKQGQETQYF.

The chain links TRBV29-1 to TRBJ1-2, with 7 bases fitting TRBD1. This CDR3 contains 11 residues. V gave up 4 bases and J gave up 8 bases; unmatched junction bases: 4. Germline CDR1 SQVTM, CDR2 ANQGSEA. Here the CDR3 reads CSVGTGAGYTF. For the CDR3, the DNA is TGCAGCGTTGGGACAGGTGCCGGCTACACCTTC.

The CDR3, as DNA: TGTGCCATCAGTGATACCCTGAAGGGGAACTATGGCTACACCTTC. It codes for CAISDTLKGNYGYTF. The V call is TRBV10-3, the J call TRBJ1-2, with D possibly matching TRBD1 (5 bases). The CDR3 is 15 residues long. V shed 3 bases and J shed 2 bases, with 13 bases lying between them. CDR1 and CDR2 from the germline V gene are ENHRY and SYGVKD.

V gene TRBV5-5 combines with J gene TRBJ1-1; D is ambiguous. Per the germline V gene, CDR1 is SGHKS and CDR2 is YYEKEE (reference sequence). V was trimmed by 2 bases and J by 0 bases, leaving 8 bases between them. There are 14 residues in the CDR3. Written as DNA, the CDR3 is TGTGCCAGCAGCTTTCGTAGGGTGAACACTGAAGCTTTCTTT. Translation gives CASSFRRVNTEAFF.

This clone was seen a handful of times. CDR3 nucleotides: TGTGCCAGCAGTTCCCCGGGGAGAGATGAAAAACTGTTTTTT. This codes for CASSSPGRDEKLFF. The chain combines TRBV28 with TRBJ1-4; D unresolved. The CDR3 has 14 amino acids. Germline values: CDR1 MDHEN, CDR2 SYDVKM. Trimming removed 4 bases from V and 6 bases from J, with 12 bases in between. Filled out from reference TRBV28 and TRBJ1-4, the complete variable domain reads DVKVTQSSRYLVKRTGEKVFLECVQDMDHENMFWYRQDPGLGLRLIYFSYDVKMKEKGDIPEGYSVSREKKERFSLILESASTNQTSMYLCASSSPGRDEKLFFGSGTQLSVL.

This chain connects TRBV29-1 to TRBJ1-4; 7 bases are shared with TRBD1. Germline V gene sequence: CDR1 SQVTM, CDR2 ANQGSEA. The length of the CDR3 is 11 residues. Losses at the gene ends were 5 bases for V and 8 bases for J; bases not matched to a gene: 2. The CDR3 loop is CSVRDREKLFF. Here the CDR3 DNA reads TGCAGCGTTAGGGACAGAGAAAAACTGTTTTTT.